These 11 T cell receptor beta chains came from one sample sequenced in a study of STAT5B mutations in CD4+ large granular lymphocyte leukemia. The data were produced by immunoSEQ multiplex PCR, yet TCRdb's version contains in-frame clones alone and is incomplete. The sample carries about 25,000 clones, around 86% recorded once. The sequencing input was CD4+ T cells from blood buffy coats. These receptor sequences come from a human donor in good health.

The chain employs TRBV11-2 and TRBJ1-1; D remains unclear. V lost 2 bases to trimming and J lost 8 bases, with 15 bases between them. The germline gives CDR1 SGHAT, CDR2 FQNNGV. The CDR3 runs to 14 residues. CDR3 sequence (DNA): TGTGCCAGCAGCTTATTCGGATTAGGACTCGAAGCTTTCTTT. This codes for CASSLFGLGLEAFF.

The V and J genes are TRBV5-1 and TRBJ1-1, with 10 bases identical to TRBD1. In germline, CDR1 is SGHRS, CDR2 YFSETQ. V trimming: 4 bases; J trimming: 5 bases; junction bases outside the gene matches: 11. This CDR3 has 16 amino acids. The CDR3, as DNA: TGCGCCAGCAGCCCAATGGGACAGGGGATCGAGACTGAAGCTTTCTTT. Translation gives CASSPMGQGIETEAFF.

V is TRBV10-3 and J is TRBJ2-7; D not certain. Germline CDR1 reads ENHRY; CDR2 reads SYGVKD. The V and J ends lost 0 bases and 7 bases respectively, with 7 bases between them. CDR3 length: 12 residues. This CDR3 reads CAISESSGEQYF. CDR3 DNA: TGTGCCATCAGTGAGTCCTCAGGAGAGCAGTACTTC.

V gene TRBV11-2 combines with J gene TRBJ1-4; a weak D match, TRBD1 (6 bases). V was trimmed by 5 bases and J by 0 bases, leaving 7 bases between them. CDR3 length: 14 amino acids. The germline gives CDR1 SGHAT, CDR2 FQNNGV. CDR3 sequence reads: CASSPGATNEKLFF. The CDR3 DNA follows: TGTGCCAGCAGCCCAGGGGCAACTAATGAAAAACTGTTTTTT.

The V gene is TRBV11-2, the J gene TRBJ2-1; D remains unclear. Germline V lookup: CDR1 SGHAT, CDR2 FQNNGV. This CDR3 is 13 amino acids long. V lost 3 bases and J 5 bases, leaving 8 bases between the germline ends. CDR3 region: CASSFGDNNEQFF. In DNA, the CDR3 is TGTGCCAGCAGCTTCGGAGACAACAATGAGCAGTTCTTC.

This chain links TRBV5-1 with TRBJ2-2; D remains unclear. V was pared by 1 base and J by 8 bases, with 15 bases between. CDR3 length: 15 amino acids. The germline V gene has CDR1 SGHRS and CDR2 YFSETQ. The CDR3 loop reads CASSLSSPFQGELFF. CDR3 in DNA: TGCGCCAGCAGCTTGTCCAGCCCCTTTCAGGGGGAGCTGTTTTTT.

The chain combines TRBV4-2 with TRBJ2-1; the match to TRBD1 covers 7 bases. The CDR3 loop spans 13 amino acids. CDR1 is LGHNA and CDR2 is YNFKEQ in the germline V gene. With V trimmed by 4 bases and J by 7 bases, 4 bases remained unmatched. CDR3 nucleotide sequence: TGTGCCAGCAGCCCTGGGACAGCGAATGAGCAGTTCTTC. Residues: CASSPGTANEQFF.

This chain uses TRBV2 with TRBJ2-1; TRBD2 agrees at 7 bases. The CDR3 runs to 13 residues. V lost 4 bases to trimming and J lost 10 bases; unmatched junction nucleotides: 7. Germline V gene data show CDR1 as SNHLY and CDR2 as FYNNEI. CDR3 sequence reads: CASSVAGVGEQFF. The CDR3 bases are TGTGCCAGCAGTGTTGCGGGAGTCGGGGAGCAGTTCTTC.

The chain has TRBV6-5 and TRBJ1-5; D remains unclear. Between the trimmed V and J ends, which lost 8 bases and 7 bases, there was a span of 15 bases. The germline V gene encodes CDR1 MNHEY and CDR2 SVGAGI. The CDR3 covers 13 residues. CDR3 region: CASRQREGQPQHF. CDR3 in DNA: TGTGCCAGCCGCCAGCGAGAGGGACAGCCCCAGCATTTT.

V gene TRBV5-4 combines with J gene TRBJ1-1, with D unresolved. The CDR3 length is 17 residues. The V and J ends lost 4 bases and 1 base respectively, with 20 bases between them. Per germline, CDR1 SGHNT and CDR2 YYREEE (reference sequence). The DNA for the CDR3 is TGTGCCAGCAGCCTCGGTCTATCAGCGGCAGAGAACACTGAAGCTTTCTTT. Translation: CASSLGLSAAENTEAFF.

V gene TRBV19 combines with J gene TRBJ2-6, with D maybe TRBD1 (6 bases). Per the germline V gene, CDR1 is LNHDA and CDR2 is SQIVND (reference sequence). Trimming removed 7 bases from V and 1 base from J, with 14 bases in between. CDR3 length equals 16 residues. The CDR3 sequence: CASTSRDTSGANVLTF. CDR3 nucleotides: TGTGCCAGTACGTCCCGGGACACTTCTGGGGCCAACGTCCTGACTTTC.